Shown below are 21 T cell receptor beta chains from a single sample sequenced in a study of CD8+ T cells in alopecia areata. Once RNA had been extracted, it was reverse transcribed into cDNA to act as the sequencing template. Libraries were prepared by immunoSEQ multiplex PCR; TCRdb keeps only in-frame clonotypes and omits some of them. The sample records roughly 150,000 clones, 50% to 60% being singletons. Specimen: CD4+ T cells sorted from blood. All receptors derive from a human donor in good health.

This clone was counted between two and nine times. This rearrangement joins TRBV18 to TRBJ2-1; TRBD2 aligns across 12 bases. Germline lookup yields CDR1 KGHSH and CDR2 LQKENI. V lost 0 bases, J lost 6 bases, and 6 bases stayed unmatched. The CDR3 is 17 amino acids. The CDR3 sequence is CASSPPLAGGPFNEQFF. In nucleotides, the CDR3 is TGTGCCAGCTCACCACCCCTAGCGGGAGGGCCGTTCAATGAGCAGTTCTTC.

V gene TRBV19 combines with J gene TRBJ1-2, with D unclear. V lost 7 bases, J lost 5 bases, and 14 bases lay in between. Germline CDR1 reads LNHDA; CDR2 reads SQIVND (reference sequence). The CDR3 has 13 residues. The CDR3 loop reads CASMFRQSYGYTF. DNA for the CDR3: TGTGCCAGTATGTTCAGACAATCGTATGGCTACACCTTC.

This clone was seen a few times. V and J are TRBV28 and TRBJ2-7; 14 bases are shared with TRBD2. Germline V gene lookup returns CDR1 MDHEN and CDR2 SYDVKM. V lost 5 bases to trimming and J lost 6 bases; unmatched junction nucleotides: 6. This CDR3 contains 15 residues. The CDR3 loop is CASSTGLAGGLEQYF. CDR3 bases: TGTGCCAGCAGTACCGGACTAGCGGGAGGTCTCGAGCAGTACTTC.

CDR3 sequence: CASTSSGTGGYEQYF. DNA for the CDR3: TGTGCCAGCACCTCCTCTGGGACAGGCGGCTACGAGCAGTACTTC. The J gene is TRBJ2-7, the V gene TRBV28; 8 bases match TRBD1. This CDR3 is built from 15 residues. Germline V CDR1 and CDR2: MDHEN, SYDVKM. The V and J ends lost 7 bases and 3 bases, in that order; junction bases with no gene match: 11.

The J gene is TRBJ2-7, the V gene TRBV5-6, with TRBD1 matching 7 bases. J lost 2 bases, V lost 4 bases, and 3 bases had no gene match. This CDR3 is built from 13 residues. The germline V gene encodes CDR1 SGHDT and CDR2 YYEEEE. The CDR3 region has the DNA TGTGCCAGCAGCCCAACAGGGGCCTACGAGCAGTACTTC. Protein product: CASSPTGAYEQYF.

This clone has only a few counts. The rearrangement uses TRBV19 and TRBJ1-3; D not resolved. Trimming removed 7 bases from V and 0 bases from J, with 7 bases in between. This CDR3 comprises 13 residues. CDR1 and CDR2 (germline): LNHDA, SQIVND (reference sequence). The CDR3 region is CASKGNSGNTIYF. In DNA, the CDR3 is TGTGCCAGTAAAGGCAACTCTGGAAACACCATATATTTT.

The chain recombines TRBV29-1 with TRBJ1-4; no clear D gene. V gave up 7 bases and J gave up 3 bases, with 6 bases separating them. Germline V gene data show CDR1 as SQVTM and CDR2 as ANQGSEA. This CDR3 region has 11 residues. CDR3 sequence: CSARANEKLFF. CDR3 nucleotides: TGCAGCGCTCGGGCTAATGAAAAACTGTTTTTT. Looking up the rest from reference TRBV29-1 and TRBJ1-4 gives the full variable domain: SAVISQKPSRDICQRGTSLTIQCQVDSQVTMMFWYRQQPGQSLTLIATANQGSEATYESGFVIDKFPISRPNLTFSTLTVSNMSPEDSSIYLCSARANEKLFFGSGTQLSVL.

This clone occurred a few times. This sequence joins TRBV7-9 and TRBJ2-1, with 8 bases fitting TRBD2. CDR1 SEHNR and CDR2 FQNEAQ come from the germline V gene (reference sequence). The V and J ends lost 6 bases and 5 bases, in that order; junction bases with no gene match: 12. This CDR3 has 16 amino acids. The CDR3 region has the DNA TGTGCCAGCAGGGGGAGAAAAGCGGGAGCCCACAATGAGCAGTTCTTC. It yields the protein CASRGRKAGAHNEQFF.

This chain links TRBV7-2 with TRBJ2-7; 15 positions agree with TRBD2. V lost 3 bases, J lost 3 bases, and 3 bases stayed unmatched. Germline values: CDR1 SGHTA, CDR2 FQGNSA. The CDR3 loop spans 16 amino acids. The CDR3 region has the DNA TGTGCCAGCAGCTTGGGGACTAGCGGGAGGCGCTACGAGCAGTACTTC. Translated, it gives CASSLGTSGRRYEQYF.

This clone was counted between two and nine times. The chain uses TRBV30 and TRBJ1-5, with D unclear. CDR1 and CDR2 (germline): GTSNPN, SVGIG (reference sequence). Trimming left V 2 bases short and J 6 bases short, with 20 bases between. The CDR3 has 16 residues. Written as DNA, the CDR3 is TGTGCCTGGAGTCCCCCTCCGGGGAGGGAGGGTCAGCCCCAGCATTTT. Its translation: CAWSPPPGREGQPQHF.

Ten or more counts support this clone. In DNA form, the CDR3 reads TGTGCCAGCAGTAGACTAACGCACAATGAGCAGTTCTTC. Its protein is CASSRLTHNEQFF. V and J are TRBV7-2 and TRBJ2-1, with D possibly TRBD2 on 5 matching bases. This CDR3 has 13 residues. Trimming pared 6 bases from V and 5 bases from J, leaving 11 bases between. Germline V gene lookup returns CDR1 SGHTA and CDR2 FQGNSA.

V and J are TRBV25-1 and TRBJ1-1; D is unclear. Germline-derived CDR1 and CDR2 are MGHDK and SYGVNS. Trimming took 5 bases from V and 2 from J, leaving 15 bases between them. This CDR3 has 15 residues. DNA for the CDR3: TGTGCCAGCAGTCTCCAACGCGGGAGAAACACTGAAGCTTTCTTT. Translation: CASSLQRGRNTEAFF.

This chain links TRBV7-9 with TRBJ1-3, with D uncertain. The V end lost 2 bases, the J end lost 2 bases, and 10 bases lay between the germline ends. The CDR3 has 15 amino acids. Germline assignment: CDR1 SEHNR and CDR2 FQNEAQ (reference sequence). The CDR3: CASSLMGSTGNTIYF. The CDR3 nucleotides read TGTGCCAGCAGCTTAATGGGGAGTACTGGAAACACCATATATTTT.

The rearrangement uses TRBV6-5 and TRBJ1-4; D is ambiguous. The V end was cut by 6 bases, the J end by 8 bases, with 13 bases between. The CDR3 runs 13 residues. Germline CDR1 is MNHEY and CDR2 is SVGAGI. The CDR3 reads CASSPARGEKLFF. The CDR3 region has the DNA TGTGCCAGCAGCCCCGCGCGCGGAGAAAAACTGTTTTTT.

There are a few counts of this clone. CDR3 sequence reads: CASSTLTGVEETQYF. As DNA, the CDR3 is TGTGCCAGCAGCACACTTACCGGGGTAGAAGAGACCCAGTACTTC. V usage is TRBV7-9 and J usage is TRBJ2-5; possible D gene TRBD2, 5 bases. Germline V gives CDR1 SEHNR, CDR2 FQNEAQ (reference sequence). V lost 5 bases and J 3 bases, leaving 16 bases between the germline ends. The CDR3 length is 15 residues.

The chain carries TRBV5-4 and TRBJ2-2; unclear D gene. Germline-derived CDR1 and CDR2 are SGHNT and YYREEE (reference sequence). V lost 1 base, J lost 3 bases, and 16 bases lay in between. The CDR3 runs 17 residues. CDR3 sequence reads: CASSLRQVVVDTGELFF. CDR3 bases: TGTGCCAGCAGCTTGCGTCAGGTGGTGGTGGACACCGGGGAGCTGTTTTTT.

The chain uses TRBV5-4 and TRBJ2-2, with 9 bases fitting TRBD2. Germline CDR1 reads SGHNT; CDR2 reads YYREEE (reference sequence). This CDR3 comprises 16 residues. Trimming at V came to 4 bases and at J to 5 bases, leaving 9 bases not matched to a gene. The CDR3 coding sequence is TGTGCCAGCAGCCCCATAGCGGGGGAGGTAACCGGGGAGCTGTTTTTT. As protein: CASSPIAGEVTGELFF. Full variable domain (remainder filled in from reference TRBV5-4 and TRBJ2-2): ETGVTQSPTHLIKTRGQQVTLRCSSQSGHNTVSWYQQALGQGPQFIFQYYREEENGRGNFPPRFSGLQFPNYSSELNVNALELDDSALYLCASSPIAGEVTGELFFGEGSRLTVL.

V and J are TRBV9 and TRBJ2-3; D assignment may be TRBD1 or TRBD2 (5 bases each). The CDR3 is 16 residues long. V was pared by 3 bases and J by 1 base, with 15 bases between. The germline V gene encodes CDR1 SGDLS and CDR2 YYNGEE. The CDR3 region is CASSGTLVRGTDTQYF. DNA for the CDR3: TGTGCCAGCAGCGGGACACTAGTTAGAGGCACAGATACGCAGTATTTT.

This clone showed up just a few times. V and J are TRBV7-9 and TRBJ1-5; D may be TRBD1 (6 bases). CDR3 size: 14 residues. Between the trimmed V and J ends, which lost 5 bases and 7 bases, there was a span of 15 bases. Looked up from germline, CDR1 is SEHNR and CDR2 is FQNEAQ (reference sequence). The CDR3 loop is CASSPGGLWQPQHF. Here the CDR3 DNA reads TGTGCCAGCAGCCCGGGGGGGCTATGGCAGCCCCAGCATTTT.

The rearrangement uses TRBV29-1 and TRBJ2-7; 11 bases match TRBD2. Trimming took 7 bases from V and 2 from J; bases not matched to a gene: 4. CDR3 size: 13 residues. Germline-derived CDR1 and CDR2 are SQVTM and ANQGSEA. In nucleotides, the CDR3 is TGCAGCGCAACTAGCGGGAGAACCTACGAGCAGTACTTC. It codes for CSATSGRTYEQYF.

This clone was seen more than once but under ten times. Different DNA sequences within this sample yield the same CDR3. The gene calls are TRBV29-1 and TRBJ2-5; D remains ambiguous. Germline V gene lookup returns CDR1 SQVTM and CDR2 ANQGSEA. V lost 3 bases to trimming and J lost 5 bases, with 7 bases between them. This CDR3 spans 11 amino acids. The CDR3 DNA sequence: TGCAGCGTTGAGTCAGGCGAGACCCAGTACTTC. It encodes CSVESGETQYF. The complete variable domain, with remaining parts taken from reference TRBV29-1 and TRBJ2-5, reads SAVISQKPSRDICQRGTSLTIQCQVDSQVTMMFWYRQQPGQSLTLIATANQGSEATYESGFVIDKFPISRPNLTFSTLTVSNMSPEDSSIYLCSVESGETQYFGPGTRLLVL.